This note documents a single T cell receptor (beta chain) sequence. This entry belongs to a study of patients and donors after allogeneic stem cell transplantation. The CDR3 is 17 residues long. Germline loops: CDR1 SGHVS, CDR2 FQNEAQ. The V and J ends lost 5 bases and 5 bases, in that order; junction bases with no gene match: 15. TCRdb reprocessed the RT-PCR reads via MiXCR and lists one record per CDR3 protein. The sample lists roughly 880,000 distinct CDR3 sequences; approximately 19% were seen once. The source material was blood, either unsorted or a sorted T cell fraction (not recorded which). This TCR was sampled from a human donor who was either an allogeneic HSCT recipient or a stem cell or donor lymphocyte infusion donor (not recorded which). It is not recorded whose cells these are; they may come from a transplant donor. The J gene is TRBJ2-5, the V gene TRBV7-8; TRBD2 matches 9 bases. The CDR3 protein is CASSPKGLARLRETQYF. Written as DNA, the CDR3 is TGTGCCAGCAGCCCCAAAGGACTAGCGAGACTACGGGAGACCCAGTACTTC.